The 28 T cell receptor beta chains reported below all come from one sample, sequenced in a study of blood T cell repertoires in COVID-19. The data were produced by immunoSEQ multiplex PCR, yet TCRdb's version contains in-frame clones alone and is incomplete. The sample shows about 120,000 clones, approximately 83% of them seen only once. Sequences were obtained from peripheral blood. These receptors came from a man aged 60 to 69 with acute or convalescent COVID-19.

The chain carries TRBV15 and TRBJ2-3; 10 nucleotides line up with TRBD2. CDR3 length: 16 residues. Unmatched junction bases numbered 4, after V lost 1 base and J lost 3 bases. Per germline, CDR1 LNHNV and CDR2 YYDKDF (reference sequence). The CDR3 bases are TGTGCCACCAGCAGAGGAGCGGGAGGGGGTACAGATACGCAGTATTTT. Amino acid sequence: CATSRGAGGGTDTQYF.

This chain links TRBV10-3 with TRBJ1-1; 8 positions agree with TRBD1. V trimming: 9 bases; J trimming: 0 bases; junction bases outside the gene matches: 12. The CDR3 contains 16 residues. Germline CDR1 and CDR2: ENHRY and SYGVKD. The CDR3 DNA reads TGTGCCATATCAGACGGACAGGGCGCCTTGAACACTGAAGCTTTCTTT. It yields the protein CAISDGQGALNTEAFF.

This rearrangement joins TRBV9 to TRBJ1-2, with 10 bases fitting TRBD1. This CDR3 spans 16 amino acids. Germline lookup yields CDR1 SGDLS and CDR2 YYNGEE. V lost 0 bases to trimming and J lost 1 base; unmatched junction nucleotides: 3. The CDR3 here is CASSVDDRGLNYGYTF. DNA for the CDR3: TGTGCCAGCAGCGTAGATGACAGGGGGCTTAACTATGGCTACACCTTC.

The V call is TRBV30, the J call TRBJ1-3; D might be TRBD1 (5 bases). CDR3 size: 13 residues. Trimming pared 5 bases from V and 1 base from J, leaving 9 bases between. The germline gives CDR1 GTSNPN, CDR2 SVGIG (reference sequence). CDR3 nucleotide sequence: TGTGCCTGGTCGGGGGGTTCTGGAAACACCATATATTTT. Translated: CAWSGGSGNTIYF.

This chain uses TRBV10-2 with TRBJ1-2, with 8 bases fitting TRBD1. The CDR3 sequence is 14 residues long. The germline CDR1 and CDR2 sequences are WSHSY and SAAADI. With V trimmed by 8 bases and J by 6 bases, 11 bases remained unmatched. CDR3 DNA: TGCGCCAGCGGCGGACAGGGCCGCTCAAATGGCTACACCTTC. Amino acids: CASGGQGRSNGYTF.

The chain has TRBV9 and TRBJ1-3, with TRBD1 matching over 9 bases. The germline CDR1 and CDR2 sequences are SGDLS and YYNGEE. The V segment lost 0 bases and the J segment 2 bases; nucleotides outside the gene matches: 0. CDR3 length equals 15 residues. The CDR3, as DNA: TGTGCCAGCAGCGTAGACAGGGGGCCTGGAAACACCATATATTTT. Translated: CASSVDRGPGNTIYF.

Details on this clone: The sample carries other DNA sequences with the same CDR3. This chain uses TRBV20-1 with TRBJ2-3; 10 bases agree with TRBD2. CDR3 length equals 15 residues. CDR1 is DFQATT and CDR2 is SNEGSKA in the germline V gene (reference sequence). The junction had 4 bases not matched to a gene; V was cut back by 3 bases and J by 1 base. The CDR3 nucleotides are TGCAGTGCTAGTGGGCTAGCGGGGGGCACAGATACGCAGTATTTT. Residues: CSASGLAGGTDTQYF.

The chain recombines TRBV5-1 with TRBJ2-6, with D possibly matching TRBD1 (6 bases). The CDR3 contains 16 residues. Germline V gene data show CDR1 as SGHRS and CDR2 as YFSETQ. The CDR3 protein is CATSGHQLSGANVLTF. The CDR3 DNA reads TGCGCTACCTCGGGACACCAACTCTCTGGGGCCAACGTCCTGACTTTC. The full variable domain, in which reference TRBV5-1 and TRBJ2-6 provide the parts outside the CDR3, is KAGVTQTPRYLIKTRGQQVTLSCSPISGHRSVSWYQQTPGQGLQFLFEYFSETQRNKGNFPGRFSGRQFSNSRSEMNVSTLELGDSALYLCATSGHQLSGANVLTFGAGSRLTVL.

J is TRBJ2-7 and V is TRBV27, with 7 bases fitting TRBD1. Looked up from germline, CDR1 is MNHEY and CDR2 is SMNVEV (reference sequence). This CDR3 is 14 amino acids long. J gave up 1 base and V 4 bases, and 4 bases lay outside the gene matches. CDR3 coding DNA: TGTGCCAGCAGTTCGCCGGGACAGTCCTACGAGCAGTACTTC. Translated: CASSSPGQSYEQYF.

The gene calls are TRBV5-1 and TRBJ2-2, with a possible D match to TRBD1 (7 bases). Germline CDR1 and CDR2: SGHRS and YFSETQ. The CDR3 consists of 16 residues. Trimming took 4 bases from V and 0 from J, leaving 13 bases between them. The CDR3 sequence: CASSPGGTANTGELFF. In nucleotides, the CDR3 is TGCGCCAGCAGCCCAGGCGGGACAGCGAACACCGGGGAGCTGTTTTTT.

The gene calls are TRBV5-1 and TRBJ2-3; 7 nucleotides align to TRBD2. The CDR3 has 14 residues. Germline trimming cut 6 bases from V and 0 bases from J; bases unmatched to any gene: 4. Germline V gives CDR1 SGHRS, CDR2 YFSETQ. CDR3 DNA sequence: TGCGCCAGCATGCGGGGAGGGAGCACAGATACGCAGTATTTT. Its protein is CASMRGGSTDTQYF. Full variable domain (missing parts from reference TRBV5-1 and TRBJ2-3): KAGVTQTPRYLIKTRGQQVTLSCSPISGHRSVSWYQQTPGQGLQFLFEYFSETQRNKGNFPGRFSGRQFSNSRSEMNVSTLELGDSALYLCASMRGGSTDTQYFGPGTRLTVL.

The chain joins TRBV11-2 to TRBJ2-1; 11 bases fit TRBD2. V shed 5 bases and J 7 bases; nucleotides not matched to a gene: 10. The CDR3 has 16 amino acids. Germline V gives CDR1 SGHAT, CDR2 FQNNGV. The CDR3 region has the DNA TGTGCCAGCAGCAGACTATTAGCGGGAGGGAGGAATGAGCAGTTCTTC. Translation gives CASSRLLAGGRNEQFF.

The chain employs TRBV28 and TRBJ2-5; TRBD2 is a possible D gene (6 bases). V lost 4 bases and J 5 bases, leaving 17 bases between the germline ends. The CDR3 covers 15 residues. The germline V gene has CDR1 MDHEN and CDR2 SYDVKM. The CDR3 spells CASSYPTRGWETQYF. The CDR3 region has the DNA TGTGCCAGCAGTTACCCGACCCGGGGGTGGGAGACCCAGTACTTC.

This clone was counted a few times. V gene TRBV27 combines with J gene TRBJ2-5, with D possibly matching TRBD2 (5 bases). This CDR3 has 14 amino acids. V lost 5 bases to trimming and J lost 1 base, with 11 bases between them. Germline-derived CDR1 and CDR2 are MNHEY and SMNVEV (reference sequence). CDR3 DNA: TGTGCCAGCAGTCCGGGGTCGCCCCAAGAGACCCAGTACTTC. This translates into CASSPGSPQETQYF.

J is TRBJ1-2 and V is TRBV28; weak D call: TRBD1 (5 bases). The germline CDR1 and CDR2 sequences are MDHEN and SYDVKM. V shed 8 bases and J shed 6 bases, with 13 bases lying between them. The CDR3 has 12 amino acids. CDR3 nucleotides: TGTGCCAGCGTACAGCCAGGGCATGGCTACACCTTC. It codes for CASVQPGHGYTF.

This clone appeared a few times. V and J are TRBV29-1 and TRBJ2-7; 8 positions agree with TRBD2. CDR1 SQVTM and CDR2 ANQGSEA come from the germline V gene. The V segment lost 3 bases and the J segment 3 bases; nucleotides outside the gene matches: 7. This CDR3 spans 14 amino acids. Here the CDR3 reads CSVDGGGRSYEQYF. The CDR3 DNA is TGCAGCGTTGATGGAGGCGGGAGGAGCTACGAGCAGTACTTC.

The gene calls are TRBV6-5 and TRBJ1-2; no firm D call. Germline assignment: CDR1 MNHEY and CDR2 SVGAGI. There are 15 residues in the CDR3. V was cut by 7 bases and J by 5 bases, with 20 bases left in between. In DNA form, the CDR3 reads TGTGCCAGCACCCCCGGGGTGAGACACTTTTATGGCTACACCTTC. Translating it yields CASTPGVRHFYGYTF.

CDR3 in DNA: TGTGCCAGCAGCTTAAGGCTAGCGGGGTACAATGAGCAGTTCTTC. It is translated as CASSLRLAGYNEQFF. This chain joins TRBV7-3 and TRBJ2-1; 9 nucleotides agree with TRBD2. V shed 1 base and J 4 bases; nucleotides not matched to a gene: 2. CDR3 length equals 15 residues. CDR1 and CDR2 (germline): SGHTA, FQGTGA.

This clone was seen more than once but under ten times. The chain uses TRBV28 and TRBJ1-5; D unresolved. CDR1 is MDHEN, CDR2 SYDVKM, per germline. The CDR3 sequence is 14 residues long. V shed 5 bases and J shed 1 base, with 9 bases lying between them. The CDR3 spells CASSPHLSNQPQHF. In DNA, the CDR3 is TGTGCCAGCAGTCCCCACCTAAGCAATCAGCCCCAGCATTTT.

The table lists this clone with a count of one. This chain uses TRBV24-1 with TRBJ2-3; TRBD1 matches at 12 bases. Unmatched junction bases numbered 6, after V lost 3 bases and J lost 0 bases. This CDR3 region has 18 residues. CDR1 and CDR2 (germline): KGHDR, SFDVKD. The DNA for the CDR3 is TGTGCCACCAGTGATATACCGGGACAGGGGGCCAGCACAGATACGCAGTATTTT. Amino acid sequence: CATSDIPGQGASTDTQYF.

The chain joins TRBV10-3 to TRBJ1-5, with no clear D. CDR3 length: 13 amino acids. The germline V and J ends were trimmed by 10 bases and 3 bases, with 13 bases remaining between them. The germline gives CDR1 ENHRY, CDR2 SYGVKD. CDR3 coding DNA: TGTGCCACGCGCCTGGGCACCAATCAGCCCCAGCATTTT. Its translation is CATRLGTNQPQHF.

V gene TRBV4-1 combines with J gene TRBJ1-4, with D hard to call. The CDR3 covers 16 residues. Trimming cost V 6 bases and J 4 bases, with 18 bases left between them. From germline, CDR1 is MGHRA and CDR2 YSYEKL. The CDR3: CASRQRVMGSNEKLFF. The CDR3 nucleotides read TGCGCCAGCAGACAGCGAGTTATGGGGAGTAATGAAAAACTGTTTTTT.

The V call is TRBV29-1, the J call TRBJ2-7, with a tentative D call TRBD2 (6 bases). Trimming removed 6 bases at V and 6 bases at J, with 15 bases between. From germline, CDR1 is SQVTM and CDR2 ANQGSEA. The CDR3 extends over 12 amino acids. CDR3 nucleotide sequence: TGCAGCGTGGGTGGGACTTGGGGCGAGCAGTACTTC. Translated: CSVGGTWGEQYF.

The V gene is TRBV6-6, the J gene TRBJ1-4, with 7 bases lining up with TRBD1. The CDR3 length is 14 residues. CDR1 is MNHNY and CDR2 is SVGAGI in the germline V gene (reference sequence). The junction had 7 bases not matched to a gene; V was cut back by 5 bases and J by 7 bases. This CDR3 reads CASSPPGGGEKLFF. DNA for the CDR3: TGTGCCAGCAGTCCCCCAGGGGGAGGTGAAAAACTGTTTTTT.

The chain carries TRBV7-3 and TRBJ1-2; maybe TRBD1 (6 bases). CDR1 is SGHTA, CDR2 FQGTGA, per germline. This CDR3 region has 15 residues. Trimming removed 5 bases from V and 6 bases from J, with 19 bases in between. CDR3 DNA: TGTGCCAGCAGCCCTTGGGACACAGGGAAGGATGGCTACACCTTC. Residues: CASSPWDTGKDGYTF.

The V gene is TRBV4-1, the J gene TRBJ2-3; 11 bases fit TRBD2. The CDR3 loop spans 18 amino acids. Germline loops: CDR1 MGHRA, CDR2 YSYEKL. V was clipped by 4 bases and J by 2 bases; unmatched bases: 11. The CDR3 DNA is TGCGCCAGCAGCCTTTTACCCGGGACTAGCGGACACACAGATACGCAGTATTTT. It is translated as CASSLLPGTSGHTDTQYF.

The CDR3 DNA follows: TGTGCCAGCAGCTTGGGACAGGGCTACTACACTCTCATGAACACTGAAGCTTTCTTT. Translated, it gives CASSLGQGYYTLMNTEAFF. V gene TRBV11-2 combines with J gene TRBJ1-1; TRBD1 matches at 9 bases. Per germline, CDR1 SGHAT and CDR2 FQNNGV. V lost 3 bases and J lost 0; bases outside the gene matches: 14. The CDR3 totals 19 residues.

This clone has only one observation. The genes are TRBV5-8 and TRBJ2-6; D call uncertain. The length of the CDR3 is 15 residues. Germline assignment: CDR1 SGHTS and CDR2 YDEGEE. V was shortened by 2 bases and J by 5 bases, with 11 bases between the two germline ends. In nucleotides, the CDR3 is TGTGCCAGCAGCTTAGGAGCGCTGCGGGCCAACGTCCTGACTTTC. Translated, it gives CASSLGALRANVLTF.